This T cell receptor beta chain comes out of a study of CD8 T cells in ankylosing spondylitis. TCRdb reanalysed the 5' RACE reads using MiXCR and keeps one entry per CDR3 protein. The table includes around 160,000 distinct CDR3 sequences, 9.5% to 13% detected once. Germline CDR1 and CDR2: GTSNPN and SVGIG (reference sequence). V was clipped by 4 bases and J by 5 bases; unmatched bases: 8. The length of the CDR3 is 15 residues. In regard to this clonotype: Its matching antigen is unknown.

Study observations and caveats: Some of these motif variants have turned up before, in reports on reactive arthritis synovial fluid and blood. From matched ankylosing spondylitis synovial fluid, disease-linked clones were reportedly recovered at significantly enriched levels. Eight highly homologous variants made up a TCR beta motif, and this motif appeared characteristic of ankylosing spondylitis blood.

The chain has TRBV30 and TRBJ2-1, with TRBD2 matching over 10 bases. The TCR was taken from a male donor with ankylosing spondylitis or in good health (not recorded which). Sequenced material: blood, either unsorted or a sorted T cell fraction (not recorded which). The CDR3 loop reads CAWNTGLALNNEQFF. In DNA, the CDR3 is TGTGCCTGGAATACGGGACTAGCGCTCAACAATGAGCAGTTCTTC.